This T cell receptor (beta chain) stems from a study of blood T cell repertoires in COVID-19. As for the study in general: The analysed material was cDNA or gDNA that came from T cells, B-cell-depleted T cells, or PBMCs.

Source study methods: For nucleated cells, counts were estimated from reference gene primer amplification. Libraries were prepared by immunoSEQ multiplex PCR; TCRdb keeps only in-frame clonotypes and omits some of them. The D gene and trimming were derived from the DNA, and the V and J assignments and clone size from that table. The sample holds roughly 50,000 clones, about 91% seen once. Germline CDR1 reads SGHNT; CDR2 reads YYREEE (reference sequence). This CDR3 spans 15 amino acids. V trimming: 4 bases; J trimming: 5 bases; junction bases outside the gene matches: 6. The sequence came from a woman between 55 and 75 years old with active COVID-19. V is TRBV5-4 and J is TRBJ2-5, with 12 positions matching TRBD2. Sequencing was performed on peripheral blood. The CDR3 loop reads CASSLRTSGVETQYF. The CDR3 region has the DNA TGTGCCAGCAGCCTCAGGACTAGCGGGGTTGAGACCCAGTACTTC.